This T cell receptor (beta chain) was sequenced for a study of cytomegalovirus exposure and HLA in healthy donors. Study conclusions and caveats: The listing of 150 to 200 TCR beta chains classed them as cytomegalovirus-associated. In vitro experiments confirmed that a few CMV-associated chains were specific for CMV antigens.

On this clone: Antigen unknown.

Germline loops: CDR1 LGHNT, CDR2 FRNRAP. The ends were cut back, 7 bases at V and 3 bases at J, with 16 bases in the middle. The CDR3 consists of 14 residues. Data came from immunoSEQ multiplex PCR; TCRdb stores just in-frame clones and leaves some out. This table holds 150,000 to 200,000 clones, just under 85% found once. The donors were members of the validation cohort comprising about 130 subjects, separate from the approximately 670-subject first cohort. This receptor was obtained from a man aged 30 to 45 in good health and CMV-seropositive. This rearrangement joins TRBV12-5 to TRBJ2-7; possible D gene TRBD1, 6 bases. Sequences were obtained from PBMCs. This CDR3 is CASAIGQLGYEQYF. The DNA for the CDR3 is TGTGCTAGTGCAATAGGACAGCTGGGCTACGAGCAGTACTTC.